The rows below give T cell receptor beta chains drawn from one sample of a study of shared clonotypes between healthy human individuals. Data came from immunoSEQ multiplex PCR; TCRdb stores just in-frame clones and leaves some out. The data contain roughly 770,000 clones, about 96% of them singletons. The material sequenced was naive CD8+ T cells sorted from blood. These receptors all stem from a man between 25 and 39 years old in good health. The CDR3 runs from the conserved cysteine through the conserved F or W. Each record gives: V gene, J gene, CDR3 length, D gene, clone size, CDR3 protein, CDR3 DNA. D genes are given only for firm matches. A clone size is listed for some rows: how often the clone was seen (once, few, many), or a class if it is expanded.

>TRBV7-9|TRBJ2-3|13|-|-
CASPSEGTDTQYF
TGTGCCAGCCCCTCCGAGGGCACAGATACGCAGTATTTT
>TRBV11-2|TRBJ1-1|13|-|-
CASSFGQNTEAFF
TGTGCCAGCAGCTTCGGACAGAACACTGAAGCTTTCTTT
>TRBV18|TRBJ2-3|16|TRBD1|-
CASSPPTGQSTDTQYF
TGTGCCAGCTCACCTCCCACGGGACAGAGCACAGATACGCAGTATTTT
>TRBV14|TRBJ2-1|17|-|-
CASSVRGGASVYNEQFF
TGTGCCAGCAGCGTAAGAGGCGGCGCTAGCGTCTACAATGAGCAGTTCTTC
>TRBV19|TRBJ1-1|13|-|-
CASSIRMNTEAFF
TGTGCCAGTAGTATCAGGATGAACACTGAAGCTTTCTTT
>TRBV28|TRBJ1-5|16|TRBD1|-
CASSFRTGGINQPQHF
TGTGCCAGCAGTTTTAGAACAGGGGGAATCAATCAGCCCCAGCATTTT
>TRBV7-9|TRBJ1-4|15|TRBD1|-
CASSSTGTGLEKLFF
TGTGCCAGCAGCTCCACCGGGACAGGACTTGAAAAACTGTTTTTT
>TRBV4-1|TRBJ2-6|18|-|once
CASSQGTGPGSGANVLTF
TGCGCCAGCAGCCAAGGAACAGGCCCGGGCTCTGGGGCCAACGTCCTGACTTTC
>TRBV9|TRBJ2-2|16|-|-
CASSANRVADTGELFF
TGTGCCAGCAGCGCCAACAGGGTTGCCGACACCGGGGAGCTGTTTTTT
>TRBV4-3|TRBJ1-4|17|-|-
CASSQDPPPDGSEKLFF
TGCGCCAGCAGCCAAGATCCGCCCCCCGACGGCAGTGAAAAACTGTTTTTT
>TRBV6-6|TRBJ1-1|13|-|-
CASSSGRVTEAFF
TGTGCCAGCAGTTCAGGACGTGTCACTGAAGCTTTCTTT
>TRBV25-1|TRBJ2-1|15|-|-
CASSALAGLVNEQFF
TGTGCCAGCAGTGCCCTTGCGGGTCTAGTCAATGAGCAGTTCTTC
>TRBV9|TRBJ2-2|17|-|-
CASSVFYRAKDTGELFF
TGTGCCAGCAGCGTATTTTACAGGGCAAAAGACACCGGGGAGCTGTTTTTT
>TRBV27|TRBJ1-1|14|TRBD1|once
CASSLSRTGGEAFF
TGTGCCAGCAGTCTCTCCCGGACAGGGGGGGAAGCTTTCTTT
>TRBV5-6|TRBJ2-2|18|-|once
CASSPSLGWERGTGELFF
TGTGCCAGCAGCCCATCGCTTGGGTGGGAGAGGGGCACCGGGGAGCTGTTTTTT
>TRBV7-6|TRBJ2-1|13|-|-
CASSWTNYNEQFF
TGTGCCAGCAGTTGGACCAACTACAATGAGCAGTTCTTC